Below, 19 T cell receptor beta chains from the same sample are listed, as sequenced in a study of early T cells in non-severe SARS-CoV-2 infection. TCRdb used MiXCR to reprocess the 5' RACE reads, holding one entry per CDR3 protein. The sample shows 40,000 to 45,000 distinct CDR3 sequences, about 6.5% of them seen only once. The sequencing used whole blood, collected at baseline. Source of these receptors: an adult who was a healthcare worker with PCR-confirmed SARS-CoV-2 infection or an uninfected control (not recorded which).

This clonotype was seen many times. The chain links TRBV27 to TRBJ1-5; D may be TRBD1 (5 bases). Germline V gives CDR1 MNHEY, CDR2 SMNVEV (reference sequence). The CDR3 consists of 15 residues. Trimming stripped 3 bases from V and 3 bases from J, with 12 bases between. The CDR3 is CASSLGRGFNQPQHF. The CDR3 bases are TGTGCCAGCAGTTTGGGGCGGGGGTTCAATCAGCCCCAGCATTTT.

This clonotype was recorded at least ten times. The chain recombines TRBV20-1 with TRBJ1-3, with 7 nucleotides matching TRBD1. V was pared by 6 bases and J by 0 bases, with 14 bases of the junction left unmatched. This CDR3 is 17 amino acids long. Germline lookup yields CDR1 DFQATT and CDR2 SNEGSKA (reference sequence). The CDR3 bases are TGCAGTGCGAGCAAACCGGGACAGCCGAGCTCTGGAAACACCATATATTTT. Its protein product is CSASKPGQPSSGNTIYF.

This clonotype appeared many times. In DNA, the CDR3 is TGTGCCAGCAGCCTGGGACTAGCGGGGGGGCCAGATACGCAGTATTTT. It yields the protein CASSLGLAGGPDTQYF. The chain employs TRBV7-9 and TRBJ2-3; 16 nucleotides agree with TRBD2. The V gene end was trimmed by 5 bases and the J gene end by 4 bases; junction bases not matched to a gene: 3. Germline V CDR1 and CDR2: SEHNR, FQNEAQ (reference sequence). This CDR3 has 16 amino acids.

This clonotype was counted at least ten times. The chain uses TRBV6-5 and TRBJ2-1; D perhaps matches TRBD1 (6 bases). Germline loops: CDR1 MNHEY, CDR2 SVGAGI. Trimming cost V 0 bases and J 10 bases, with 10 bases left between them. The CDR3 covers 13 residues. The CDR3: CASSYSGGREQFF. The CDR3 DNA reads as TGTGCCAGCAGTTACTCAGGGGGTAGAGAGCAGTTCTTC.

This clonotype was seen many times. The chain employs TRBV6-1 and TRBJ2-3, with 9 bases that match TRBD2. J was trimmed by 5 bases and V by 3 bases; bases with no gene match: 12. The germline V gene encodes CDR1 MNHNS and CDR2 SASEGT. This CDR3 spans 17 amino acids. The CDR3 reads CASSEPATRGGRDTQYF. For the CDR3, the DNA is TGTGCCAGCAGTGAGCCGGCTACGCGGGGGGGCCGAGATACGCAGTATTTT.

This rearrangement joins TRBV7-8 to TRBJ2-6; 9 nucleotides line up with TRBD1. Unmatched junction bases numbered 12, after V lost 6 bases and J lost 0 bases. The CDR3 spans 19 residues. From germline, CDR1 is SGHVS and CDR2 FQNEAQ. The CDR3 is CASRPTGGSKLSGANVLTF. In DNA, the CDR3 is TGTGCCAGCAGACCAACAGGGGGCAGCAAGCTCTCTGGGGCCAACGTCCTGACTTTC. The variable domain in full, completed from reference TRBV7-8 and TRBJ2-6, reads GAGVSQSPRYKVAKRGQDVALRCDPISGHVSLFWYQQALGQGPEFLTYFQNEAQLDKSGLPSDRFFAERPEGSVSTLKIQRTQQEDSAVYLCASRPTGGSKLSGANVLTFGAGSRLTVL.

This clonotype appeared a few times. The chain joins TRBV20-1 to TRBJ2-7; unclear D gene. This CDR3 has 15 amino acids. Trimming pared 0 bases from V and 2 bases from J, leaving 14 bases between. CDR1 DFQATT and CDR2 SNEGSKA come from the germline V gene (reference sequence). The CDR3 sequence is CSARDRQRTPYEQYF. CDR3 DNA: TGCAGTGCTAGAGATCGGCAGCGAACCCCCTACGAGCAGTACTTC.

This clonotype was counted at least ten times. CDR3 sequence (DNA): TGTGCCAGCAGTTTATATGGGGGGAGAACCGGGGAGCTGTTTTTT. This translates into CASSLYGGRTGELFF. The chain is built from TRBV28 and TRBJ2-2; perhaps TRBD2 as D (6 bases). The germline V and J ends were trimmed by 1 base and 5 bases, with 11 bases remaining between them. This CDR3 spans 15 amino acids. CDR1 is MDHEN and CDR2 is SYDVKM in the germline V gene.

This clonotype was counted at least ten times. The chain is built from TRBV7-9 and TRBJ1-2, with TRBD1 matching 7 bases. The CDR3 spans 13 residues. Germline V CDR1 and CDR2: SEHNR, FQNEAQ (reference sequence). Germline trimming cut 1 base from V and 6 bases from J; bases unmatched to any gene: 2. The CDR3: CASSLETGNGYTF. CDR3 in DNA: TGTGCCAGCAGCTTAGAGACAGGGAATGGCTACACCTTC.

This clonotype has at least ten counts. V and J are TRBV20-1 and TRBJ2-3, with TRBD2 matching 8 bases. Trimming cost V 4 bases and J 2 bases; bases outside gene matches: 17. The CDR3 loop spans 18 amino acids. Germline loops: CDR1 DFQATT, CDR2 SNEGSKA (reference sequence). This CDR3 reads CSATGRFDRGGLTDTQYF. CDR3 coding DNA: TGCAGTGCTACGGGCCGCTTTGACCGCGGGGGGCTCACAGATACGCAGTATTTT.

The CDR3 nucleotides are TGTGCCAGCAGCCAAGAGTCGGGAAATCAGCCCCAGCATTTT. The encoded protein is CASSQESGNQPQHF. The gene calls are TRBV3-1 and TRBJ1-5; D is unclear. V shed 0 bases and J shed 4 bases, with 7 bases lying between them. CDR1 is LGHDT and CDR2 is YNNKEL in the germline V gene (reference sequence). The CDR3 runs to 14 residues.

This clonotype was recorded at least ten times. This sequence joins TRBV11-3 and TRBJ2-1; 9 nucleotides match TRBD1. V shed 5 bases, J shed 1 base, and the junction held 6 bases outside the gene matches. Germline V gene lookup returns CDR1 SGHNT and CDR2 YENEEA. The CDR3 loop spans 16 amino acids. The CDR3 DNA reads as TGTGCCAGCAGCAGAGGACAGGGGAAATCCTACAATGAGCAGTTCTTC. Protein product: CASSRGQGKSYNEQFF.

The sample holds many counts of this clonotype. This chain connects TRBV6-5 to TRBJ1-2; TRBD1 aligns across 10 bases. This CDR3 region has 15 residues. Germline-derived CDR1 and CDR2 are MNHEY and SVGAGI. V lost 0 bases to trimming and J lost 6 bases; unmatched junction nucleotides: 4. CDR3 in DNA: TGTGCCAGCAGTTACTCCGGGACAGGGGTCGATGGCTACACCTTC. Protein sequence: CASSYSGTGVDGYTF.

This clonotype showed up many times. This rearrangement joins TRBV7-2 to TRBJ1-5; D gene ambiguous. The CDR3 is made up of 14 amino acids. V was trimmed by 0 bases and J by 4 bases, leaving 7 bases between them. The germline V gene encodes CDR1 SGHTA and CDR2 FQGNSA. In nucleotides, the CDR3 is TGTGCCAGCAGCTTAGCTATCGGGAATCAGCCCCAGCATTTT. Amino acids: CASSLAIGNQPQHF.

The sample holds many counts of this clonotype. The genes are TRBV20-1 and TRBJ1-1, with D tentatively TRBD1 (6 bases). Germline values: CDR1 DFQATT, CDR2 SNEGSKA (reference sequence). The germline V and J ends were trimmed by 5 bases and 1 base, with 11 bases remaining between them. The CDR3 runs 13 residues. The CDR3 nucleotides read TGCAGTGCTGATAGGACAGCGAACACTGAAGCTTTCTTT. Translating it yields CSADRTANTEAFF.

This CDR3 is CSAVGQGGNQPQHF. Here the CDR3 DNA reads TGCAGTGCCGTGGGACAGGGAGGCAATCAGCCCCAGCATTTT. The chain links TRBV20-1 to TRBJ1-5; TRBD1 matches at 9 bases. The V gene's germline CDR1 is DFQATT and CDR2 SNEGSKA (reference sequence). V shed 6 bases and J 2 bases; nucleotides not matched to a gene: 5. There are 14 residues in the CDR3.

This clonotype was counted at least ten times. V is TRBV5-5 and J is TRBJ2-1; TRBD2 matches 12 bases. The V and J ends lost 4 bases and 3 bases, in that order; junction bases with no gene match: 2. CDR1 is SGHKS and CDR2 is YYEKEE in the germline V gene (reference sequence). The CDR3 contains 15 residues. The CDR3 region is CASSPGLAGYNEQFF. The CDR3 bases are TGTGCCAGCAGCCCGGGACTAGCGGGCTACAATGAGCAGTTCTTC.

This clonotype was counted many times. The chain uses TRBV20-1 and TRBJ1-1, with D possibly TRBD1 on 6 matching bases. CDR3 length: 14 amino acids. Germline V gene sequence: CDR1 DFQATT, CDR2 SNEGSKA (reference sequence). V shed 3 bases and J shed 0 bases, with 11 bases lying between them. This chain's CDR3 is CSASRGGMNTEAFF. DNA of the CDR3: TGCAGTGCTAGTCGAGGGGGGATGAACACTGAAGCTTTCTTT.

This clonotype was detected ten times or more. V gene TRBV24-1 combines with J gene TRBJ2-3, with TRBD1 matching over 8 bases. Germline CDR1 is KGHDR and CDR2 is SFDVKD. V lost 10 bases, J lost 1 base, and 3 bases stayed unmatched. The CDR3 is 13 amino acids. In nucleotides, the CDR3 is TGTGCCACGGACAGGGATGGCACAGATACGCAGTATTTT. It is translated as CATDRDGTDTQYF.